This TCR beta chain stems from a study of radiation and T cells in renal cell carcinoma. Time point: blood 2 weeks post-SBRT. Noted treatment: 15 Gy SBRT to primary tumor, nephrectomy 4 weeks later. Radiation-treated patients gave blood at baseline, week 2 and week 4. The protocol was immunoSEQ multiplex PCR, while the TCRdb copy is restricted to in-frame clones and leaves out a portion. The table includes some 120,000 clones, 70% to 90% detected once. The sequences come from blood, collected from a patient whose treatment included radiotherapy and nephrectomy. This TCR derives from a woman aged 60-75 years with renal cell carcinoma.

The CDR3 reads CASSLRSGDLLNGELFF. The CDR3 nucleotides are TGTGCCAGCAGCCTGAGAAGCGGGGACCTCCTTAACGGGGAGCTGTTTTTT. The chain is built from TRBV4-2 and TRBJ2-2; 7 nucleotides match TRBD2. The length of the CDR3 is 17 residues. Germline V gene lookup returns CDR1 LGHNA and CDR2 YNFKEQ. Trimming cost V 4 bases and J 7 bases; bases outside gene matches: 15.